This T cell receptor (beta chain) was documented in a study of blood T cells in healthy people across ages. The CDR3 spans 15 residues. With 5 bases removed from V and 5 bases from J, the gap between germline ends came to 19 bases. CDR1 is SGHNT and CDR2 is YENEEA in the germline V gene. Study outcomes and limitations: Diversity of TCR beta correlated strongly with naive T cell percentage. What prevented conclusive comparison of naive and antigen-experienced cells was that PBMCs were unsorted.

About this clonotype: The antigen is not known.

With a J-beta primer mix and a sample-barcoded 5' primer, a second PCR ran about 7 to 12 cycles. TCRdb redid the calling of the 5' RACE reads with MiXCR, one entry per CDR3 protein. The repertoire has about 780,000 distinct CDR3 sequences, around 50% of them found once; the top ten carry about a sixth. The sequencing sample was made of blood. The source is an elderly man in good health. The chain joins TRBV11-3 to TRBJ2-7, with a tentative D call TRBD2 (5 bases). This CDR3 is CASSPPTQRMDEQYF. The CDR3 region has the DNA TGTGCCAGCAGCCCCCCCACCCAGCGGATGGACGAGCAGTACTTC.